This T cell receptor (beta chain) was documented in a study of PD-1 blockade in classical Hodgkin lymphoma. Across the study: Patients had nivolumab dosed at 3 mg/kg, delivered intravenously every 2 weeks. General study results and limits: Nivolumab initiated under 1 year post-ASCT led to patient exclusion. Partial responders and progressors had significantly lower baseline TCR diversity.

Trimming cost V 3 bases and J 5 bases, with 17 bases left between them. Germline-derived CDR1 and CDR2 are SGDLS and YYNGEE. The CDR3 sequence is 15 residues long. With no exception, relapse followed autologous stem cell transplantation in all patients, and brentuximab vedotin exposure varied. Magnetic negative selection served to purify CD4+ T cells out of PBMCs that had been thawed. As concerns this clone: Its antigen is not known.

Data came from immunoSEQ multiplex PCR; TCRdb stores just in-frame clones and leaves some out. The data contain over 20,000 clones, over 80% of them singletons. This TCR derives from a human donor with classical Hodgkin lymphoma. The chain couples TRBV9 to TRBJ1-2; a possible D gene is TRBD1 (6 bases). The sample was CD4+ T cells from blood, taken at baseline. The chain's CDR3 is CASSAGEGVWYGYTF. CDR3 nucleotides: TGTGCCAGCAGCGCTGGAGAGGGGGTGTGGTATGGCTACACCTTC.